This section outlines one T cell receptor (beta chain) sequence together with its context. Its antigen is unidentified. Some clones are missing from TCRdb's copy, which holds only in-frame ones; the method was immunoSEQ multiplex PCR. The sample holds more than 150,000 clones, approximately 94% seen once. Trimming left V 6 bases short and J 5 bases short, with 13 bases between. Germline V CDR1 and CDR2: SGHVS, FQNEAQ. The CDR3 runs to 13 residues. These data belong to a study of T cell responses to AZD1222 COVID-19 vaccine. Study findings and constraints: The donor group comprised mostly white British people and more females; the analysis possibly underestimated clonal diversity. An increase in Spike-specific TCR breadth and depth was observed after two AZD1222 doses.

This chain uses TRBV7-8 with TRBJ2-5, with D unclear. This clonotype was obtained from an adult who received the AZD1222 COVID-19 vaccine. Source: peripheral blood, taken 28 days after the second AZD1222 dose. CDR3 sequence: CASRFRFSETQYF. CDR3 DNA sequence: TGTGCCAGCAGATTCAGGTTTTCGGAGACCCAGTACTTC. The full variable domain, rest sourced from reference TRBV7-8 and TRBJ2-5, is GAGVSQSPRYKVAKRGQDVALRCDPISGHVSLFWYQQALGQGPEFLTYFQNEAQLDKSGLPSDRFFAERPEGSVSTLKIQRTQQEDSAVYLCASRFRFSETQYFGPGTRLLVL.